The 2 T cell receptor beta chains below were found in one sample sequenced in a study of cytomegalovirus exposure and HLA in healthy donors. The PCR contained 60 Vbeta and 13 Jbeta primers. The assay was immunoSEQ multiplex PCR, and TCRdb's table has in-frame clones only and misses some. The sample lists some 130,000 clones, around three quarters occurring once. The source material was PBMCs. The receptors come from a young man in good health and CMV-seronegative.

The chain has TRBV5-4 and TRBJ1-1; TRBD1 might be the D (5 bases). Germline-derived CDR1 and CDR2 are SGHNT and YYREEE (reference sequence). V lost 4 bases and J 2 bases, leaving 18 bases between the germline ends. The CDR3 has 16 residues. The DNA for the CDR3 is TGTGCCAGCAGCCTCCCGGGGGAGGGCCCAAACACTGAAGCTTTCTTT. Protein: CASSLPGEGPNTEAFF.

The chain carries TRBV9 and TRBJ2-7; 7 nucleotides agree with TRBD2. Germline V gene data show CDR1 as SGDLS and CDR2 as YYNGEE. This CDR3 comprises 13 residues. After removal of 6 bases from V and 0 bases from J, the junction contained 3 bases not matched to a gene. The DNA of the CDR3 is TGTGCCAGCAAAACTAGCGACTCCTACGAGCAGTACTTC. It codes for CASKTSDSYEQYF.